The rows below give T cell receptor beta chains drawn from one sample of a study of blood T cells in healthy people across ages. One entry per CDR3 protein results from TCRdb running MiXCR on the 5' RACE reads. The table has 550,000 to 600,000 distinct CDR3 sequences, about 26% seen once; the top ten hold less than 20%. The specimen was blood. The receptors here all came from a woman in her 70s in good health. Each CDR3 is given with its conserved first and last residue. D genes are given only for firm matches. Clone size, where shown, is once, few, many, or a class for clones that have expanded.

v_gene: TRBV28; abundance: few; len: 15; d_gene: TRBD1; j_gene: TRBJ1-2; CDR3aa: CASSAQGVPYYGYTF; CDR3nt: TGTGCCAGCAGTGCCCAGGGGGTTCCTTACTATGGCTACACCTTC
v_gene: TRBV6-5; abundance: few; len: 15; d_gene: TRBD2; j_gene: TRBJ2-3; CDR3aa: CASSYGRGGTDTQYF; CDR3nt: TGTGCCAGCAGTTACGGGCGGGGGGGCACAGATACGCAGTATTTT
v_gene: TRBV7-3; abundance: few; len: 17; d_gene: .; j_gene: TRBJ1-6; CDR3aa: CASSSFTGSAVNSPLHF; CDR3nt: TGTGCCAGCAGCTCGTTCACAGGGTCCGCGGTTAATTCACCCCTCCACTTT
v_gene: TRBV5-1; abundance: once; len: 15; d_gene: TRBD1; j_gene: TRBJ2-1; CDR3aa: CASSRPGQAYNEQFF; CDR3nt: TGCGCCAGCAGCCGCCCCGGACAGGCCTACAATGAGCAGTTCTTC
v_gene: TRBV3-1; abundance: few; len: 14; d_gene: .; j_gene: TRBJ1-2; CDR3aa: CASSQLQGRYGYTF; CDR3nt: TGTGCCAGCAGCCAACTACAGGGACGCTATGGCTACACCTTC
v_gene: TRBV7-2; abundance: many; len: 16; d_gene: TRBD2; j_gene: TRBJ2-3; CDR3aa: CASSTGLAGGYYTQYF; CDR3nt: TGTGCCAGCAGCACCGGACTAGCGGGGGGCTACTATACGCAGTATTTT
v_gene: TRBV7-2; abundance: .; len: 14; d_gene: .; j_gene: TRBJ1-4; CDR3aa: CASSLQGGRQKLFF; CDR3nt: TGTGCCAGCAGCTTACAGGGAGGGAGGCAAAAACTGTTTTTT
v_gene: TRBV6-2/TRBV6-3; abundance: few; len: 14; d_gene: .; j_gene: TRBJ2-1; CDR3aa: CASQNPSSYNEQFF; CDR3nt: TGTGCCAGCCAAAATCCGAGCTCCTACAATGAGCAGTTCTTC
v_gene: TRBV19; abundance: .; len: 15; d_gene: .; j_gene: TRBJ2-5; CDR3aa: CASSDRGSYQETQYF; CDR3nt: TGTGCCAGTAGTGACCGGGGGTCCTACCAAGAGACCCAGTACTTC
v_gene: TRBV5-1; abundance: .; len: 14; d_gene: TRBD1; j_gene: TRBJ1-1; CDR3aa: CASSFSGGNPQAFF; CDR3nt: TGCGCCAGCAGCTTTTCAGGGGGCAATCCTCAAGCTTTCTTT
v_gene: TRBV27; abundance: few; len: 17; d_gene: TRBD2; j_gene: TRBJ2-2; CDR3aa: CASSQRLAGGKTGELFF; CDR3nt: TGTGCCAGCAGTCAACGACTAGCGGGGGGAAAAACCGGGGAGCTGTTTTTT
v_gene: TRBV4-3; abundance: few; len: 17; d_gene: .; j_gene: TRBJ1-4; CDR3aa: CASSQGGQGPLSEKLFF; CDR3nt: TGCGCCAGCAGCCAGGGGGGCCAAGGGCCCCTCTCAGAAAAACTGTTTTTT
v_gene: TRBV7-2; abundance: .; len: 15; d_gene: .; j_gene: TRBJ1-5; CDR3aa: CASAVGGTNNQPQHF; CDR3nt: TGTGCCAGCGCCGTTGGGGGGACCAACAATCAGCCCCAGCATTTT
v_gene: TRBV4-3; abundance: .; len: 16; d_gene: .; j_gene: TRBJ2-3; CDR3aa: CASSQEAYRTTDTQYF; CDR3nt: TGCGCCAGCAGCCAAGAGGCGTACAGAACCACAGATACGCAGTATTTT
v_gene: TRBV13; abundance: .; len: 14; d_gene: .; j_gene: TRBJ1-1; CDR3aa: CASSSRTGLAEAFF; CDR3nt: TGTGCCAGCAGCTCGAGGACCGGGTTGGCTGAAGCTTTCTTT
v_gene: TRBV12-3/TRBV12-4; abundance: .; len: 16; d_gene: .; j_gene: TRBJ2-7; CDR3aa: CASSLIPLGSGREQYF; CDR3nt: TGTGCCAGCAGCCTTATCCCCCTAGGCTCGGGCCGCGAGCAGTACTTC
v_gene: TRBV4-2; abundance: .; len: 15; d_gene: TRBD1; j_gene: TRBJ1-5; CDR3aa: CASSQEGQVNQPQHF; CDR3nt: TGTGCCAGCAGCCAAGAGGGACAGGTTAATCAGCCCCAGCATTTT
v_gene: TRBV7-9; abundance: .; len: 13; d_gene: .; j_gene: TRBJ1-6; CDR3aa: CASSQAYNSPLHF; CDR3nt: TGTGCCAGCAGCCAGGCCTATAATTCACCCCTCCACTTT
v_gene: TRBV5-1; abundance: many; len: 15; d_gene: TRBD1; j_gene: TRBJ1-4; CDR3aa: CASSRDSGDDEKLFF; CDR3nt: TGCGCCAGCAGCAGGGACAGTGGAGACGATGAAAAACTGTTTTTT
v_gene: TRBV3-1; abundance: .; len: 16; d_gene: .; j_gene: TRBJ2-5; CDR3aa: CASSQDKSGGPETQYF; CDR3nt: TGTGCCAGCAGCCAAGATAAAAGCGGCGGGCCTGAGACCCAGTACTTC
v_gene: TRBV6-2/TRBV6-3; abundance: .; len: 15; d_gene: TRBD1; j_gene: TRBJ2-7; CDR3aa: CASSSSRDSPYEQYF; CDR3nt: TGTGCCAGCAGTTCTTCACGGGACAGCCCCTACGAGCAGTACTTC
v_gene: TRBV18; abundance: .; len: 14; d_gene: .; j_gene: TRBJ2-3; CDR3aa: CASSPSRATDTQYF; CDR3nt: TGTGCCAGCTCACCAAGTAGGGCGACAGATACGCAGTATTTT
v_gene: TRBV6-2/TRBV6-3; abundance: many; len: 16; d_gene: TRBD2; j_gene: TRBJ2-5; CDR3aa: CASRSRSRGGLETQYF; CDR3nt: TGTGCCAGCAGATCCCGATCTCGGGGGGGCCTGGAGACCCAGTACTTC
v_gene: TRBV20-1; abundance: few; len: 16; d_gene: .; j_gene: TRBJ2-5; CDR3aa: CSARETQGGVRETQYF; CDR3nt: TGCAGTGCTAGAGAAACCCAGGGGGGAGTTAGAGAGACCCAGTACTTC
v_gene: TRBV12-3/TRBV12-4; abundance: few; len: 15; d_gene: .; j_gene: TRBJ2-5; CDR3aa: CASSFGPSNGETQYF; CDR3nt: TGTGCCAGCAGTTTTGGTCCTAGCAACGGAGAGACCCAGTACTTC
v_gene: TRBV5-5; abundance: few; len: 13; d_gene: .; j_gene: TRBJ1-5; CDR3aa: CASSFDSYQPQHF; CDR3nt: TGTGCCAGCAGCTTCGACAGCTATCAGCCCCAGCATTTT
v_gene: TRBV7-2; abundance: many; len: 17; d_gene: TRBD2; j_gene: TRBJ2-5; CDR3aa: CASSLSWAAGGQETQYF; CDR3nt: TGTGCCAGCAGCTTATCTTGGGCGGCGGGGGGACAAGAGACCCAGTACTTC
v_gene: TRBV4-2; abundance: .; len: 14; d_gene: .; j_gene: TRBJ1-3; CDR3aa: CASSPIISGNTIYF; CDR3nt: TGTGCCAGCAGCCCGATAATCTCTGGAAACACCATATATTTT
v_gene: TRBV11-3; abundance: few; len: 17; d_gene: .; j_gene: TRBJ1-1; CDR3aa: CASSSATAGRRNTEAFF; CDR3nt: TGTGCCAGCAGCTCAGCAACTGCGGGTCGGAGGAACACTGAAGCTTTCTTT
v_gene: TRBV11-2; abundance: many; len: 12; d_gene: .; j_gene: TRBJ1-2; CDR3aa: CASSWDGYGYTF; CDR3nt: TGTGCCAGCAGCTGGGACGGCTATGGCTACACCTTC
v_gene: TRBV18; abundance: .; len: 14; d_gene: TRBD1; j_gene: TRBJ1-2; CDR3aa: CASSPTGTDYGYTF; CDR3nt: TGTGCCAGCTCACCGACTGGGACAGACTATGGCTACACCTTC
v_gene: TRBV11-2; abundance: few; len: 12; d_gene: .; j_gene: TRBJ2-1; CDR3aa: CASSLRRYEQFF; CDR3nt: TGTGCCAGCAGCTTACGACGGTATGAGCAGTTCTTC
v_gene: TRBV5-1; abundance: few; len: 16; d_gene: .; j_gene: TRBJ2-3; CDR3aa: CASSLAAGARGDTQYF; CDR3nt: TGCGCCAGCAGCTTGGCCGCGGGGGCGCGGGGAGATACGCAGTATTTT
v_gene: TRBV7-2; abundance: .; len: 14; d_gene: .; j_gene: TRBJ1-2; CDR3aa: CASNPERGNYGYTF; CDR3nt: TGTGCCAGCAACCCCGAAAGGGGAAACTATGGCTACACCTTC
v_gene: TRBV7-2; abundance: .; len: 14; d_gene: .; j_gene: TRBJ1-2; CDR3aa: CASSSRTGDYGYTF; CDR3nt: TGTGCCAGCAGCTCCCGGACGGGTGACTATGGCTACACCTTC
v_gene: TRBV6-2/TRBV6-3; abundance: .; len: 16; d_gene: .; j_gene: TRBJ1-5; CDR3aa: CASSSGPGLRGQPQHF; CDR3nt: TGTGCCAGCAGTTCCGGCCCCGGGTTAAGGGGTCAGCCCCAGCATTTT
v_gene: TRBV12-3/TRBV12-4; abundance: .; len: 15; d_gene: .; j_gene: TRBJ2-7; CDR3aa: CASRRQGGGSYEQYF; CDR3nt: TGTGCCAGCAGACGTCAGGGGGGTGGCTCCTACGAGCAGTACTTC
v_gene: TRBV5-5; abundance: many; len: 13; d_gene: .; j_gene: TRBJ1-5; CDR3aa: CASSRGSNQPQHF; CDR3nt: TGTGCCAGCAGCCGCGGTAGCAATCAGCCCCAGCATTTT
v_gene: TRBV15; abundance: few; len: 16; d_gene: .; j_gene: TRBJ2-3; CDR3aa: CATSRRDQGGPDTQYF; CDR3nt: TGTGCCACCAGCAGACGTGATCAGGGGGGCCCAGATACGCAGTATTTT
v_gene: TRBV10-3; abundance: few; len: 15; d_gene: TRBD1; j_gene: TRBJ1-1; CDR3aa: CGISDPGQGNTEAFF; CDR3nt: TGTGGCATCAGTGACCCAGGACAGGGTAACACTGAAGCTTTCTTT
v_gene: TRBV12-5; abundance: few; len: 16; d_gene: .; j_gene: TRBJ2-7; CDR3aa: CASGSPKEGIPYEQYF; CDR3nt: TGTGCTAGTGGTAGCCCCAAAGAAGGGATCCCCTACGAGCAGTACTTC
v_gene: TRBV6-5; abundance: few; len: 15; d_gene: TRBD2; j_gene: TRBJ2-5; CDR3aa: CASSPPQAGQETQYF; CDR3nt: TGTGCCAGCAGCCCACCGCAAGCGGGACAAGAGACCCAGTACTTC
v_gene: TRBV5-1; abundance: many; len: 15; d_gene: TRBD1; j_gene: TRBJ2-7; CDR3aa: CASSWTRGSSYEQYF; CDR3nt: TGCGCCAGCAGCTGGACCAGGGGGTCTTCCTACGAGCAGTACTTC
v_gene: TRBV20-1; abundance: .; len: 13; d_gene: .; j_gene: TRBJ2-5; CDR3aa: CSASDAAAETQYF; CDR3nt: TGCAGTGCTAGTGACGCGGCGGCGGAGACCCAGTACTTC
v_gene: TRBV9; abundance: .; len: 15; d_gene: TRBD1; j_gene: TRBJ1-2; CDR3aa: CASSTNRGTNYGYTF; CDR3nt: TGTGCCAGCAGCACCAACAGGGGGACTAACTATGGCTACACCTTC
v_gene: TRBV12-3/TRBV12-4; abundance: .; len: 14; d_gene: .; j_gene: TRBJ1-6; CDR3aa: CASSWRGENSPLHF; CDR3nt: TGTGCCAGCTCCTGGAGGGGAGAAAATTCACCCCTCCACTTT
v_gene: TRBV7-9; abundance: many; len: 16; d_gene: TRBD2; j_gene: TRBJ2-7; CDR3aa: CASSHPRLAGSYEQYF; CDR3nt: TGTGCCAGCAGCCACCCAAGACTAGCGGGGTCCTACGAGCAGTACTTC
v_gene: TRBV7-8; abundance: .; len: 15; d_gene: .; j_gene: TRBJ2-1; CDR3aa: CASSRRDFGSDEQFF; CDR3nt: TGTGCCAGCAGCCGTAGGGATTTCGGTTCCGATGAGCAGTTCTTC
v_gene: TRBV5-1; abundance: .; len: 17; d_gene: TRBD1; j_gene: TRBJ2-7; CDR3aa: CASSLGGTGGLRYEQYF; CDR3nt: TGCGCCAGCAGCCTGGGAGGGACAGGGGGCCTCCGGTACGAGCAGTACTTC
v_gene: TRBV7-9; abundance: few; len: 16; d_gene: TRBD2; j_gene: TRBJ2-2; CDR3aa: CASSFSGDANTGELFF; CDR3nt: TGTGCCAGCAGCTTTAGCGGGGATGCGAACACCGGGGAGCTGTTTTTT
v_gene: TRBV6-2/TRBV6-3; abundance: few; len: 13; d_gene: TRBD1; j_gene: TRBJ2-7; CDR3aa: CASTRDRNYEQYF; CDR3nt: TGTGCCAGCACCCGGGACAGGAACTACGAGCAGTACTTC
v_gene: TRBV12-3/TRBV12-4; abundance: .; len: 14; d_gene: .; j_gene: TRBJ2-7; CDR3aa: CASSFLGGYYEQYF; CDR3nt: TGTGCCAGCAGTTTTCTAGGGGGATACTACGAGCAGTACTTC
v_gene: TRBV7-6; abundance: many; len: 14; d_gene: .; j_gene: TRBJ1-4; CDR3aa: CASSLGTVNEKLFF; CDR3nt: TGTGCCAGCAGCTTAGGGACAGTCAATGAAAAACTGTTTTTT
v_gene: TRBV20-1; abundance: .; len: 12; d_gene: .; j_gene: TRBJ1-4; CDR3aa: CSCSAVSEKLFF; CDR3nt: TGCAGTTGTTCGGCAGTTAGTGAAAAACTGTTTTTT
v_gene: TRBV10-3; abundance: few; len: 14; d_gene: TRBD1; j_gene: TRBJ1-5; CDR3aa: CAISAGTGGQPQHF; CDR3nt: TGTGCCATCAGTGCAGGGACAGGGGGACAGCCCCAGCATTTT